This TCR beta chain derives from a study of blood T cell repertoires in COVID-19. Across the whole study: T cells, B-cell-depleted T cells, or PBMCs supplied cDNA or gDNA.

The table came from immunoSEQ multiplex PCR; TCRdb's copy has only in-frame clones and leaves some out. The table records approximately 300,000 clones, roughly nine tenths of them present only once. Trimming cost V 2 bases and J 6 bases, with 10 bases left between them. This CDR3 is 14 amino acids long. The germline gives CDR1 LGHNA, CDR2 YSLEER. This clone was seen a single time. Participants were aged roughly 18 to 100 years from about two dozen US areas. The study assigned cohorts using participant-reported clinical history. Cohort 3 donors counted as recovered after two negative PCRs, clearance, or resolved symptoms.

This receptor was obtained from a young woman who had recovered from COVID-19. The sample was PBMCs or T cells enriched from blood (not recorded which). The chain combines TRBV4-3 with TRBJ2-2; a possible D gene is TRBD1 (5 bases). Here the CDR3 reads CASSQQDRAGELFF. The DNA of the CDR3 is TGCGCCAGCAGCCAACAAGACAGAGCCGGGGAGCTGTTTTTT.